This record covers a single TCR beta chain. Antigen specificity is unknown. The CDR3 totals 15 residues. CDR1 and CDR2 from the germline V gene are MNHEY and SVGAGI. Between the trimmed V and J ends, which lost 2 bases and 10 bases, there was a span of 15 bases. The record originates from a study of T cell clonotyping in hematopoietic cell transplantation. The study, taken as a whole, reports: Higher Inverse Simpson Index values in graft donor and pretransplant recipient predicted broader posttransplant TCR diversity.

Sequencing was performed with immunoSEQ multiplex PCR; in TCRdb, only in-frame clones are kept and a portion is missing. This sample has roughly 9,000 clones, with 75% to 85% found just once. The input for sequencing was PBMCs, taken 180 days after allogeneic stem cell transplant. The receptor was isolated from a female patient between 30 and 45 years old who had an allogeneic stem cell transplant, so the T cells may come from the graft donor. Some clones in this sample may be carry-over from other donors' samples. This chain connects TRBV6-5 to TRBJ1-6, with D hard to call. For the CDR3, the DNA is TGTGCCAGCAGTTACGACGGGCAGAATGGCTCACCCCTCCACTTT. This codes for CASSYDGQNGSPLHF.